This paragraph covers one T cell receptor beta chain sequence. Its antigen is undetermined. A clone one base away is much larger, so this may be a read error. The data originate from a study of T cells in Graves' hyperthyroidism and ophthalmopathy. About the study: Upon initial diagnosis and before any treatment, peripheral blood was collected.

Findings and caveats of the study: Expanded thyroid clonotypes (above 0.001) were mostly also found in blood. Ophthalmopathy was predicted by the model a median of about six months ahead of onset.

Lactation, pregnancy, other autoimmune disease or uncontrolled infection led to exclusion of patients. Regions amplified from RNA transcripts were the TCR beta CDR3 regions. First-round RT-PCR with HTBI primers amplified the TCR CDR3 region. TCRdb independently ran MiXCR on the multiplex PCR reads; one entry per CDR3 protein. The sample includes some 500,000 distinct CDR3 sequences, about 15% of them seen just once. Unmatched junction bases numbered 8, after V lost 5 bases and J lost 10 bases. Germline loops: CDR1 SEHNR, CDR2 FQNEAQ (reference sequence). The CDR3 contains 13 residues. Sequencing used blood. J is TRBJ2-1 and V is TRBV7-9; 7 bases are shared with TRBD1. The clonotype comes from a woman aged 18-30 years with Graves' hyperthyroidism. CDR3 protein: CASSGPGQREQFF. The CDR3 DNA is TGTGCCAGCAGCGGACCGGGACAGAGGGAGCAGTTCTTC.